This T cell receptor beta chain is drawn from a study of T cells after yellow fever vaccination. The CDR3 is 15 amino acids. Germline V gives CDR1 SGHRS, CDR2 YFSETQ. Trimming cost V 1 base and J 5 bases, with 12 bases left between them. 5'RACE template switching generated TCR cDNA, adding a universal primer site and UMIs. TCRdb redid the calling of the 5' RACE reads with MiXCR, one entry per CDR3 protein. The sample holds 230,000 or so distinct CDR3 sequences, approximately 3.6% seen once. This clonotype was detected many times. Its antigen is currently unknown. The study's findings and limits: Though weaker, the secondary response peaked faster, on day 5 versus 15. Across the CD4 and CD8 compartments, a small share of clonotypes was present in both. FACS-sorted repertoires might harbor abundant contaminating clonotypes from the bulk population.

V and J are TRBV5-1 and TRBJ2-2; tentative D call: TRBD2 (5 bases). Sequencing was performed on PBMCs, taken 15 days after the yellow fever booster vaccination. The TCR comes from a young man who received the YFV17D yellow fever vaccine. CDR3 DNA sequence: TGCGCCAGCAGCTTGTACGGGATTGGGACCGGGGAGCTGTTTTTT. Amino acid sequence: CASSLYGIGTGELFF.